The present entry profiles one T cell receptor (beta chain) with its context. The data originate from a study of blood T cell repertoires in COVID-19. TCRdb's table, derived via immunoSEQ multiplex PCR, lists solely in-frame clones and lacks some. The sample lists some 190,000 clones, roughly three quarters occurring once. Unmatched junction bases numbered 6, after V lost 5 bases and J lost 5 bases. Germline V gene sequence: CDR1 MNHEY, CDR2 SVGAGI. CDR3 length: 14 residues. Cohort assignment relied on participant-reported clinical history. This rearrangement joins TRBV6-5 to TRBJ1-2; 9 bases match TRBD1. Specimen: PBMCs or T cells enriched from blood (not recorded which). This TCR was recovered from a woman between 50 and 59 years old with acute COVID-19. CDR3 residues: CASSPGQGGYGYTF. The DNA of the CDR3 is TGTGCCAGCAGTCCGGGACAGGGAGGGTATGGCTACACCTTC.